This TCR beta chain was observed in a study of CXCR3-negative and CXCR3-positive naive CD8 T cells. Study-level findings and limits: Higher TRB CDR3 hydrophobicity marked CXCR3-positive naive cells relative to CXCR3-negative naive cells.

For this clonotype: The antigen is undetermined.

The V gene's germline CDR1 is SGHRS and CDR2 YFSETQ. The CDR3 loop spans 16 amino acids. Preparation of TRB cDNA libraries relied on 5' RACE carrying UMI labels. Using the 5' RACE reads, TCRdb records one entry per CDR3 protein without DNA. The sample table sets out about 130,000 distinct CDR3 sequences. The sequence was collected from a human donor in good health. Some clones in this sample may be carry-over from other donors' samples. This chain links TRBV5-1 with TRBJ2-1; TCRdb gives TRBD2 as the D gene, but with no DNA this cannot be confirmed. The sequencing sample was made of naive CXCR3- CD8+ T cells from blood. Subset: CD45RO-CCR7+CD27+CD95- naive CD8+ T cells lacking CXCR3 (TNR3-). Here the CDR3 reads CARSDMTSGRWNEQFF. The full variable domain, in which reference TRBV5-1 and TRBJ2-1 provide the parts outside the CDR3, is KAGVTQTPRYLIKTRGQQVTLSCSPISGHRSVSWYQQTPGQGLQFLFEYFSETQRNKGNFPGRFSGRQFSNSRSEMNVSTLELGDSALYLCARSDMTSGRWNEQFFGPGTRLTVL.